The 5 T cell receptor beta chains given below trace back to one sample, sequenced in a study of cytomegalovirus exposure and HLA in healthy donors. PCR used 60 Vbeta primers and 13 Jbeta primers. This table comes from immunoSEQ multiplex PCR, and its TCRdb copy is limited to in-frame clones, with some not included. The sample records about 140,000 clones, over 60% being singletons. Sequencing used PBMCs. The receptors come from a middle-aged man in good health and CMV-seronegative.

This chain joins TRBV19 and TRBJ2-7; D gene unclear. The CDR3 covers 14 residues. Trimming removed 3 bases from V and 1 base from J, with 10 bases in between. Germline V gene data show CDR1 as LNHDA and CDR2 as SQIVND (reference sequence). The CDR3 sequence is CASSMLVGSYEQYF. CDR3 nucleotide sequence: TGTGCCAGTAGTATGTTAGTCGGTTCCTACGAGCAGTACTTC.

The chain links TRBV19 to TRBJ2-6; weak D call: TRBD1 (5 bases). V was cut by 1 base and J by 8 bases, with 9 bases left in between. The CDR3 spans 14 residues. CDR1 is LNHDA, CDR2 SQIVND, per germline (reference sequence). CDR3 sequence (DNA): TGTGCCAGTAGTATAGGTGTGGGGCCCAACGTCCTGACTTTC. Translation gives CASSIGVGPNVLTF.

The sample holds a few counts of this clone. The chain has TRBV5-1 and TRBJ1-5; 8 positions match TRBD1. Germline V gene sequence: CDR1 SGHRS, CDR2 YFSETQ. The CDR3 runs to 15 residues. V dropped 5 bases and J dropped 2; count of bases not matched to a gene: 6. CDR3 sequence reads: CASRLGTGGNQPQHF. CDR3 coding DNA: TGCGCCAGCAGGCTAGGGACAGGAGGCAATCAGCCCCAGCATTTT.

In this sample, this clone turned up a few times. The chain joins TRBV28 to TRBJ2-1; 9 bases match TRBD2. The CDR3 is 17 residues long. V trimming: 5 bases; J trimming: 3 bases; junction bases outside the gene matches: 11. In germline, CDR1 is MDHEN, CDR2 SYDVKM. CDR3 in amino acids: CASSPYGGRAGYNEQFF. CDR3 nucleotide sequence: TGTGCCAGCAGTCCTTATGGCGGGAGGGCCGGCTACAATGAGCAGTTCTTC. Combining the CDR3 with reference TRBV28 and TRBJ2-1 gives the whole variable domain DVKVTQSSRYLVKRTGEKVFLECVQDMDHENMFWYRQDPGLGLRLIYFSYDVKMKEKGDIPEGYSVSREKKERFSLILESASTNQTSMYLCASSPYGGRAGYNEQFFGPGTRLTVL.

V gene TRBV4-1 combines with J gene TRBJ2-5, with 11 bases matching TRBD1. The closer fit of TRBJ2-7 to the DNA end suggests the J call may be wrong. CDR1 is MGHRA, CDR2 YSYEKL, per germline. CDR3 length: 14 amino acids. The CDR3 spells CASSPGQGAYEQYF. For the CDR3, the DNA is TGCGCCAGCAGCCCGGGACAGGGGGCCTACGAGCAGTACTTC.